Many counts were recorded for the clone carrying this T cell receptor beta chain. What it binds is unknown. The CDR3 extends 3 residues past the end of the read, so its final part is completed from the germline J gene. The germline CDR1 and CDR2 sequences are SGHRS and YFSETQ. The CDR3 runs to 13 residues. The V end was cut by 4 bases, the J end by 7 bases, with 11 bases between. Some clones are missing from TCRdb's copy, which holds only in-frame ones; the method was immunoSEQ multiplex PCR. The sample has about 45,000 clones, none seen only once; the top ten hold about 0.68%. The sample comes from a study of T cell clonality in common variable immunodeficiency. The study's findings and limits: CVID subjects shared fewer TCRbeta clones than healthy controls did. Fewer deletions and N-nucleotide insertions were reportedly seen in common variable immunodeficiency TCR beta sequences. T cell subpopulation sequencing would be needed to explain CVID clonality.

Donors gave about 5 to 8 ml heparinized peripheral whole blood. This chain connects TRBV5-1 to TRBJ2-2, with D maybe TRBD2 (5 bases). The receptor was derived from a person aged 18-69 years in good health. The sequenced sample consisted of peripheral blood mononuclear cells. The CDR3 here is CASSRAAGGELFF. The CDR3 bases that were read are TGCGCCAGCAGCCGGGCGGCGGGCGGGGAG.